Listed below are T cell receptor beta chains from one sample, sequenced in a study of blood T cells in healthy people across ages. TCRdb reprocessed the 5' RACE reads with MiXCR, giving one entry per CDR3 protein. The profile shows roughly 800,000 distinct CDR3 sequences, about a quarter of them singletons. These data also formed part of another study, on T cells of mothers and their children.

The sequenced material came from blood. The source is a boy aged 5-17 years in good health. Both conserved end residues are part of each CDR3. D genes are given only for firm matches. A clone size is listed for some rows: how often the clone was seen (once, few, many), or a class if it is expanded.

v_gene: TRBV5-1
len: 14
j_gene: TRBJ2-1
abundance: few
d_gene: TRBD1
CDR3aa: CASSWGTGRNEQFF
CDR3nt: TGCGCCAGCAGCTGGGGGACAGGTAGGAATGAGCAGTTCTTC

v_gene: TRBV2
len: 12
j_gene: TRBJ1-2
abundance: NA
d_gene: NA
CDR3aa: CASSRVDYGYTF
CDR3nt: TGTGCCAGCAGTAGGGTGGACTATGGCTACACCTTC

v_gene: TRBV30
len: 16
j_gene: TRBJ2-4
abundance: few
d_gene: NA
CDR3aa: CAWRGDRSGAKNIQYF
CDR3nt: TGTGCCTGGAGAGGCGACAGGTCAGGGGCCAAAAACATTCAGTACTTC

v_gene: TRBV7-3
len: 17
j_gene: TRBJ2-1
abundance: few
d_gene: TRBD2
CDR3aa: CASSLTWRGTSGGEQFF
CDR3nt: TGTGCCAGCAGCTTAACGTGGAGGGGGACTAGCGGGGGGGAGCAGTTCTTC

v_gene: TRBV7-2
len: 14
j_gene: TRBJ1-2
abundance: NA
d_gene: NA
CDR3aa: CASSLQRGSRGYTF
CDR3nt: TGTGCCAGCAGCTTACAGAGGGGCTCACGTGGCTACACCTTC

v_gene: TRBV20-1
len: 13
j_gene: TRBJ2-7
abundance: NA
d_gene: TRBD1
CDR3aa: CSAATGGSYEQYF
CDR3nt: TGCAGTGCGGCGACAGGGGGCTCCTACGAGCAGTACTTC

v_gene: TRBV25-1
len: 14
j_gene: TRBJ1-4
abundance: few
d_gene: NA
CDR3aa: CASSEVQGNEKLFF
CDR3nt: TGTGCCAGCAGTGAAGTACAGGGAAATGAAAAACTGTTTTTT

v_gene: TRBV10-2
len: 16
j_gene: TRBJ2-3
abundance: NA
d_gene: TRBD2
CDR3aa: CASISTSGGRADTQYF
CDR3nt: TGCGCCAGCATCTCCACTAGCGGGGGACGAGCAGATACGCAGTATTTT

v_gene: TRBV30
len: 15
j_gene: TRBJ1-6
abundance: few
d_gene: NA
CDR3aa: CAWSASSLYNSPLHF
CDR3nt: TGTGCCTGGAGTGCTAGCAGCCTCTATAATTCACCCCTCCACTTT

v_gene: TRBV5-1
len: 15
j_gene: TRBJ1-2
abundance: NA
d_gene: NA
CDR3aa: CASTPMTAGDYGYTF
CDR3nt: TGCGCCAGCACGCCCATGACAGCGGGGGACTACGGCTACACCTTC

v_gene: TRBV28
len: 14
j_gene: TRBJ2-2
abundance: NA
d_gene: TRBD1
CDR3aa: CASSLHRGRVELFF
CDR3nt: TGTGCCAGCAGTTTACACAGGGGACGCGTGGAGCTGTTTTTT

v_gene: TRBV28
len: 12
j_gene: TRBJ2-7
abundance: NA
d_gene: NA
CDR3aa: CASSGFSYEQYF
CDR3nt: TGTGCCAGCAGTGGATTCTCCTACGAGCAGTACTTC

v_gene: TRBV28
len: 13
j_gene: TRBJ2-1
abundance: many
d_gene: NA
CDR3aa: CANHTQDGDEQFF
CDR3nt: TGTGCCAATCATACCCAAGATGGGGATGAGCAGTTCTTC

v_gene: TRBV20-1
len: 14
j_gene: TRBJ2-3
abundance: NA
d_gene: NA
CDR3aa: CSAKLGAFTDTQYF
CDR3nt: TGCAGTGCAAAGCTGGGGGCCTTCACAGATACGCAGTATTTT

v_gene: TRBV3-1
len: 13
j_gene: TRBJ2-7
abundance: few
d_gene: NA
CDR3aa: CASSQGSVYEQYF
CDR3nt: TGTGCCAGCAGCCAAGGTTCAGTCTACGAGCAGTACTTC

v_gene: TRBV6-1
len: 13
j_gene: TRBJ2-1
abundance: few
d_gene: NA
CDR3aa: CASGARDDNEQFF
CDR3nt: TGTGCCAGCGGTGCCCGGGATGACAATGAGCAGTTCTTC

v_gene: TRBV24-1
len: 15
j_gene: TRBJ1-2
abundance: few
d_gene: TRBD1
CDR3aa: CATSEGTGRNYGYTF
CDR3nt: TGTGCCACCAGTGAAGGGACAGGGAGGAACTATGGCTACACCTTC

v_gene: TRBV19
len: 12
j_gene: TRBJ2-1
abundance: NA
d_gene: NA
CDR3aa: CASSTGTSEQFF
CDR3nt: TGTGCCAGTAGTACAGGGACGAGTGAGCAGTTCTTC

v_gene: TRBV12-3/TRBV12-4
len: 15
j_gene: TRBJ1-2
abundance: NA
d_gene: NA
CDR3aa: CASSFGWSYMRGYTF
CDR3nt: TGTGCCAGCAGTTTTGGGTGGTCATATATGAGGGGCTACACCTTC

v_gene: TRBV9
len: 18
j_gene: TRBJ2-5
abundance: NA
d_gene: TRBD2
CDR3aa: CASSVGGWTSGDWETQYF
CDR3nt: TGTGCCAGCAGCGTAGGAGGATGGACTAGCGGGGATTGGGAGACCCAGTACTTC

v_gene: TRBV18
len: 15
j_gene: TRBJ1-5
abundance: NA
d_gene: TRBD1
CDR3aa: CASSPQGGRNQPQHF
CDR3nt: TGTGCCAGCTCACCACAAGGGGGCCGCAATCAGCCCCAGCATTTT

v_gene: TRBV7-9
len: 11
j_gene: TRBJ1-2
abundance: few
d_gene: NA
CDR3aa: CASSLDKGYTF
CDR3nt: TGTGCCAGCAGCTTAGACAAAGGCTACACCTTC

v_gene: TRBV20-1
len: 14
j_gene: TRBJ1-4
abundance: NA
d_gene: TRBD1
CDR3aa: CSARQGALNEKLFF
CDR3nt: TGCAGTGCTAGGCAGGGGGCCCTTAATGAAAAACTGTTTTTT

v_gene: TRBV28
len: 13
j_gene: TRBJ1-5
abundance: NA
d_gene: NA
CDR3aa: CASKEEISQPQHF
CDR3nt: TGTGCCAGCAAAGAGGAAATCAGTCAGCCCCAGCATTTT

v_gene: TRBV20-1
len: 14
j_gene: TRBJ2-7
abundance: NA
d_gene: NA
CDR3aa: CSARVGWASYEQYF
CDR3nt: TGCAGTGCCCGAGTGGGATGGGCCTCCTACGAGCAGTACTTC

v_gene: TRBV12-5
len: 12
j_gene: TRBJ1-2
abundance: NA
d_gene: TRBD1
CDR3aa: CASGYRGASYTF
CDR3nt: TGTGCTAGTGGCTACAGGGGTGCTTCATACACCTTC

v_gene: TRBV9
len: 14
j_gene: TRBJ2-3
abundance: NA
d_gene: NA
CDR3aa: CASSVGQTTDTQYF
CDR3nt: TGTGCCAGCAGCGTAGGTCAGACCACAGATACGCAGTATTTT

v_gene: TRBV7-6
len: 15
j_gene: TRBJ2-1
abundance: NA
d_gene: TRBD2
CDR3aa: CASSLERESYNEQFF
CDR3nt: TGTGCCAGCAGCTTGGAGCGGGAATCCTACAATGAGCAGTTCTTC

v_gene: TRBV3-1
len: 15
j_gene: TRBJ2-7
abundance: NA
d_gene: NA
CDR3aa: CASSPTGQLTYEQYF
CDR3nt: TGTGCCAGCAGTCCGACTGGACAACTTACCTACGAGCAGTACTTC

v_gene: TRBV12-3/TRBV12-4
len: 14
j_gene: TRBJ2-7
abundance: NA
d_gene: NA
CDR3aa: CACSLSGLSYEQYF
CDR3nt: TGTGCCTGCAGTTTGAGCGGCCTCTCCTACGAGCAGTACTTC

v_gene: TRBV7-6
len: 19
j_gene: TRBJ2-7
abundance: NA
d_gene: TRBD2
CDR3aa: CASSSLRTSGGEQPNEQYF
CDR3nt: TGTGCCAGCAGCTCACTAAGGACTAGCGGGGGGGAGCAGCCAAACGAGCAGTACTTC

v_gene: TRBV7-2
len: 14
j_gene: TRBJ2-5
abundance: NA
d_gene: NA
CDR3aa: CVSSWGPNQETQYF
CDR3nt: TGTGTCAGCAGCTGGGGACCGAACCAAGAGACCCAGTACTTC

v_gene: TRBV6-6
len: 16
j_gene: TRBJ2-1
abundance: few
d_gene: NA
CDR3aa: CASSSLDPKAYNEQFF
CDR3nt: TGTGCCAGCAGTTCCTTAGACCCCAAGGCGTACAATGAGCAGTTCTTC

v_gene: TRBV4-2
len: 14
j_gene: TRBJ2-5
abundance: few
d_gene: NA
CDR3aa: CASSQVEYQETQYF
CDR3nt: TGTGCCAGCAGCCAAGTTGAGTACCAAGAGACCCAGTACTTC

v_gene: TRBV27
len: 11
j_gene: TRBJ2-1
abundance: few
d_gene: NA
CDR3aa: CASSYNYEQFF
CDR3nt: TGTGCCAGCAGTTACAACTATGAGCAGTTCTTC

v_gene: TRBV21-1
len: 14
j_gene: TRBJ2-1
abundance: few
d_gene: NA
CDR3aa: CASSPRGDCNEQFF
CDR3nt: TGTGCCAGCAGCCCCAGGGGGGATTGCAATGAGCAGTTCTTC

v_gene: TRBV10-3
len: 14
j_gene: TRBJ1-6
abundance: once
d_gene: NA
CDR3aa: CAVTSDTLNSPLHF
CDR3nt: TGTGCCGTCACCTCCGACACCTTAAATTCACCCCTCCACTTT

v_gene: TRBV9
len: 14
j_gene: TRBJ2-7
abundance: NA
d_gene: NA
CDR3aa: CASSVAGVGYEQYF
CDR3nt: TGTGCCAGCAGCGTCGCAGGGGTCGGCTACGAGCAGTACTTC

v_gene: TRBV9
len: 16
j_gene: TRBJ1-3
abundance: NA
d_gene: NA
CDR3aa: CASSVGPGGVGNTIYF
CDR3nt: TGTGCCAGCAGCGTAGGTCCCGGGGGAGTCGGAAACACCATATATTTT

v_gene: TRBV20-1
len: 14
j_gene: TRBJ1-1
abundance: NA
d_gene: TRBD1
CDR3aa: CSARGGTGDTEAFF
CDR3nt: TGCAGTGCTAGAGGAGGGACAGGGGACACTGAAGCTTTCTTT

v_gene: TRBV7-9
len: 17
j_gene: TRBJ1-1
abundance: NA
d_gene: TRBD1
CDR3aa: CASSPGQGIGRNTEAFF
CDR3nt: TGTGCCAGCAGCCCCGGACAGGGGATCGGTCGGAACACTGAAGCTTTCTTT

v_gene: TRBV6-6
len: 13
j_gene: TRBJ1-5
abundance: NA
d_gene: TRBD1
CDR3aa: CASTGGARQPQHF
CDR3nt: TGTGCCAGCACAGGGGGGGCGCGACAGCCCCAGCATTTT

v_gene: TRBV2
len: 14
j_gene: TRBJ2-1
abundance: few
d_gene: NA
CDR3aa: CASKRDGTYNEQFF
CDR3nt: TGTGCCAGCAAGAGGGACGGAACCTACAATGAGCAGTTCTTC

v_gene: TRBV6-1
len: 19
j_gene: TRBJ2-3
abundance: NA
d_gene: TRBD2
CDR3aa: CASSLTPGLAGTSTDTQYF
CDR3nt: TGTGCCAGCAGTCTCACCCCGGGACTAGCGGGAACCAGCACAGATACGCAGTATTTT

v_gene: TRBV11-2
len: 13
j_gene: TRBJ2-7
abundance: NA
d_gene: NA
CDR3aa: CASSLVHPVGQYF
CDR3nt: TGTGCCAGCAGCTTAGTCCACCCGGTTGGGCAGTACTTC

v_gene: TRBV7-2
len: 10
j_gene: TRBJ2-1
abundance: NA
d_gene: NA
CDR3aa: CASSLTEQFF
CDR3nt: TGTGCCAGCAGCTTAACTGAGCAGTTCTTC

v_gene: TRBV10-3
len: 17
j_gene: TRBJ1-5
abundance: few
d_gene: TRBD1
CDR3aa: CAISEGWAGGKGRPQHF
CDR3nt: TGTGCCATCAGTGAAGGGTGGGCAGGGGGGAAAGGTCGGCCCCAGCATTTT

v_gene: TRBV29-1
len: 19
j_gene: TRBJ2-5
abundance: few
d_gene: TRBD2
CDR3aa: CSVTRRNSSSGGPQETQYF
CDR3nt: TGCAGCGTTACCCGACGAAATTCCTCTAGCGGGGGCCCTCAAGAGACCCAGTACTTC

v_gene: TRBV7-8
len: 13
j_gene: TRBJ2-5
abundance: few
d_gene: NA
CDR3aa: CASSLAVWETQYF
CDR3nt: TGTGCCAGCAGCTTAGCGGTTTGGGAGACCCAGTACTTC

v_gene: TRBV7-2
len: 15
j_gene: TRBJ1-2
abundance: few
d_gene: NA
CDR3aa: CASSLRTVSNYGYTF
CDR3nt: TGTGCCAGCAGCTTAAGGACAGTTTCTAACTATGGCTACACCTTC

v_gene: TRBV7-2
len: 12
j_gene: TRBJ1-2
abundance: few
d_gene: NA
CDR3aa: CASSLVTQGYTF
CDR3nt: TGTGCCAGCAGCTTAGTTACGCAAGGCTACACCTTC

v_gene: TRBV12-3/TRBV12-4
len: 17
j_gene: TRBJ2-5
abundance: few
d_gene: TRBD2
CDR3aa: CASSLRRLAEFQETQYF
CDR3nt: TGTGCCAGCTCCCTTCGTAGGCTAGCGGAGTTCCAAGAGACCCAGTACTTC

v_gene: TRBV25-1
len: 12
j_gene: TRBJ2-7
abundance: NA
d_gene: NA
CDR3aa: CASSEYSYEQYF
CDR3nt: TGTGCCAGCAGTGAATATTCCTACGAGCAGTACTTC

v_gene: TRBV18
len: 14
j_gene: TRBJ2-1
abundance: NA
d_gene: NA
CDR3aa: CASSPNDVPEGQFF
CDR3nt: TGTGCCAGCTCACCTAATGATGTGCCTGAGGGGCAGTTCTTC

v_gene: TRBV12-3/TRBV12-4
len: 15
j_gene: TRBJ2-3
abundance: few
d_gene: TRBD2
CDR3aa: CASTPGGPSTDTQYF
CDR3nt: TGTGCCAGCACCCCGGGGGGGCCTAGCACAGATACGCAGTATTTT